This T cell receptor (beta chain) was sequenced for a study of T-cell reconstitution after alpha-beta-depleted transplantation in children. CDR3 length equals 13 residues. V lost 2 bases and J lost 3, with 7 bases in between. The library targeted TCRbeta and was prepared with unique molecular identifiers. TCRdb re-called the PCR reads through MiXCR, storing one row per CDR3 protein. The table records 200,000 to 250,000 distinct CDR3 sequences, about 7% of them present only once. Ten or more counts support this clonotype. The sequence derives from a boy aged 2 to 10 with acute lymphoblastic leukemia, due to receive a stem cell transplant. The rearrangement uses TRBV12-3 or TRBV12-4 and TRBJ1-2, with a tentative D call TRBD1 (6 bases). The material sequenced was PBMCs, taken before TCRalphabeta/CD19-depleted stem cell transplant. The CDR3 DNA reads as TGTGCCAGCAGTTTAAGGACAGACTATGGCTACACCTTC. It translates to CASSLRTDYGYTF.